The text below deals with one TCR beta chain. As originally analysed: Quantification of nucleated cells was approximated via reference gene primer amplification. TCRdb's copy holds only in-frame clones and misses some; the assay was immunoSEQ multiplex PCR. V and J calls and clone size are copied from that table; D and trimming were computed from the DNA. The repertoire holds about 70,000 clones, with around 74% as singletons. The data stem from a study of blood T cell repertoires in COVID-19. As for the study in general: PBMCs, B-cell-depleted T cells, or T cells were the source of the cDNA or gDNA that made up the material.

The CDR3 runs 11 residues. Germline CDR1 is LGHDT and CDR2 is YNNKEL (reference sequence). Deletions cut 3 bases from V and 10 bases from J, with 10 bases between. The gene calls are TRBV3-1 (or the pseudogene TRBV3-2) and TRBJ2-7; D is perhaps TRBD1 (5 bases). Sample: peripheral blood. The receptor was isolated from a man between 65 and 79 years old with acute or convalescent COVID-19. CDR3 DNA sequence: TGTGCCAGCAGCCATGTCAGGGAACAGTACTTC. Translating it yields CASSHVREQYF.